This T cell receptor beta chain was sequenced for a study of Tregs in tolerant kidney transplant recipients. Regarding the study as a whole: Activated donor B cell expansion appeared to reveal the most relevant donor-specific TCRbeta repertoire.

Thawed PBMCs were FACS-sorted into unstimulated CD4+CD25+CD127- regulatory T cells, CD4+CD25- non-regulatory cells, CD4 and CD8 cells. Repertoires were generated with immunoSEQ multiplex PCR, while TCRdb's copy carries only in-frame clones and drops some. The table includes about 83,000 clones, 98% detected once. The CDR3 length is 14 residues. V was clipped by 8 bases and J by 4 bases; unmatched bases: 8. CDR1 is SGHRS, CDR2 YFSETQ, per germline. Comment on this clone: Antigen specificity is unknown.

The clonotype originates from a human donor who received a combined kidney and bone marrow transplant. This material consisted of CD4+ T cells from blood, taken before the transplant. This chain connects TRBV5-1 to TRBJ2-2, with 7 nucleotides matching TRBD1. CDR3 region: CASRQGESTGELFF. The DNA of the CDR3 is TGCGCCAGTAGACAGGGTGAAAGCACCGGGGAGCTGTTTTTT.